A single sample is the source of the 4 T cell receptor beta chains below, sequenced in a study of CXCR4 blockade with PD-1 therapy in pancreatic cancer. Method: immunoSEQ multiplex PCR; TCRdb's copy keeps in-frame clones and lacks some. The sample has about 8,000 clones, under 60% seen once; the top ten hold 7.3%. Material: tumor tissue. All receptors derive from a human donor with pancreatic ductal adenocarcinoma.

There are a few counts of this clone. The chain recombines TRBV19 with TRBJ1-2; the match to TRBD1 covers 9 bases. Looked up from germline, CDR1 is LNHDA and CDR2 is SQIVND (reference sequence). This CDR3 has 15 residues. The trim removed 10 bases at V and 4 bases at J, leaving 13 bases unmatched. In DNA form, the CDR3 reads TGTGCCACCTCAGAGACAGGGGGACCTTCCTATGGCTACACCTTC. This gives the protein CATSETGGPSYGYTF. The full variable domain, rest sourced from reference TRBV19 and TRBJ1-2, is DGGITQSPKYLFRKEGQNVTLSCEQNLNHDAMYWYRQDPGQGLRLIYYSQIVNDFQKGDIAEGYSVSREKKESFPLTVTSAQKNPTAFYLCATSETGGPSYGYTFGSGTRLTVV.

This clone came up a few times. V is TRBV11-3 and J is TRBJ2-1, with 8 bases that match TRBD1. V gave up 3 bases and J gave up 0 bases; unmatched junction bases: 10. The CDR3 sequence is 18 residues long. Germline V gene data show CDR1 as SGHNT and CDR2 as YENEEA. The chain's CDR3 is CASSFGQGALRSYNEQFF. The CDR3 nucleotides are TGTGCCAGCAGCTTTGGTCAGGGGGCCCTCCGCTCCTACAATGAGCAGTTCTTC. Based on the CDR3 plus reference TRBV11-3 and TRBJ2-1, the full variable domain is EAGVVQSPRYKIIEKKQPVAFWCNPISGHNTLYWYLQNLGQGPELLIRYENEEAVDDSQLPKDRFSAERLKGVDSTLKIQPAELGDSAVYLCASSFGQGALRSYNEQFFGPGTRLTVL.

This clone was detected only a few times. This rearrangement joins TRBV9 to TRBJ2-2; no reliable D call. The CDR3 consists of 13 residues. V lost 2 bases to trimming and J lost 4 bases, with 6 bases between them. Germline V gene sequence: CDR1 SGDLS, CDR2 YYNGEE. In DNA, the CDR3 is TGTGCCAGCAGCGTTTGGGGCACCGGGGAGCTGTTTTTT. Residues: CASSVWGTGELFF.

The chain links TRBV15 to TRBJ2-4; 7 nucleotides line up with TRBD1. The germline V gene encodes CDR1 LNHNV and CDR2 YYDKDF (reference sequence). The CDR3 length is 16 residues. The V gene end was trimmed by 4 bases and the J gene end by 8 bases; junction bases not matched to a gene: 14. CDR3 nucleotides: TGTGCCACCAGCAACCTTGGAAGGGGGCAAGATTACATTCAGTACTTC. This translates into CATSNLGRGQDYIQYF.